This section outlines one TCR beta chain sequence together with its context. These data come from a study of blood T cell repertoires in COVID-19. Germline V gene lookup returns CDR1 LNHDA and CDR2 SQIVND (reference sequence). V was trimmed by 2 bases and J by 5 bases, leaving 6 bases between them. This CDR3 spans 12 amino acids. Those who participated ranged in age from roughly 18 to 89 years and resided in about 24 US areas. Assignments of participants to cohorts depended upon their own reported clinical history. Methods used by the authors: How many nucleated cells were present was estimated from reference gene primer amplification. This table comes from immunoSEQ multiplex PCR, and its TCRdb copy is limited to in-frame clones, with some not included. V and J calls and clone size come straight from that table; D and trimming were deduced from the DNA. The sample records some 180,000 clones, 80% being singletons.

The clonotype comes from a man between 60 and 75 years old who had been exposed to COVID-19. The specimen sequenced was PBMCs or T cells enriched from blood (not recorded which). V and J are TRBV19 and TRBJ2-5; no clear D. Written as DNA, the CDR3 is TGTGCCAGTAGTATATCCAGGGAGACCCAGTACTTC. Its translation: CASSISRETQYF.